These 25 T cell receptor beta chains were all obtained from the same sample, sequenced in a study of response to subunit inactivated influenza vaccine (dated by TCRdb to 2016 to 2019). The library was generated by RT-PCR. Sequenced on an Illumina HiSeq 2500. TCRdb itself trimmed the public reads at Q25 with fastp, ran MiXCR and retained productive beta chains. Identical CDR3 protein sequences are pooled into one entry, listed with their most common genes and DNA. In this sample the table shows roughly 190,000 distinct CDR3 sequences, under 15% of which occur a single time. The ten largest clones take up approximately 27% of the sample. The sequencing here drew on CD8+ T cells sorted from PBMCs, taken 5 days after vaccination. These receptors originate from a man in his fifties who received an inactivated influenza vaccine. Donor details come from another sample of the same person, matched by shared clones.

The chain combines TRBV3-1 with TRBJ1-5; no clear D. The CDR3 has 12 amino acids. V was pared by 5 bases and J by 6 bases, with 8 bases between. Germline CDR1 and CDR2: LGHDT and YNNKEL (reference sequence). DNA for the CDR3: TGTGCCAGCAGCAAAGGGTTTCAGCCCCAGCATTTT. Encoded protein: CASSKGFQPQHF. Using reference TRBV3-1 and TRBJ1-5 for the parts outside the CDR3, the full variable domain is DTAVSQTPKYLVTQMGNDKSIKCEQNLGHDTMYWYKQDSKKFLKIMFSYNNKELIINETVPNRFSPKSPDKAHLNLHINSLELGDSAVYFCASSKGFQPQHFGDGTRLSIL.

The rearrangement joins TRBV20-1 to TRBJ2-7, with D uncertain. Per the germline V gene, CDR1 is DFQATT and CDR2 is SNEGSKA (reference sequence). Trimming left V 0 bases short and J 5 bases short, with 14 bases between. The CDR3 sequence is 14 residues long. As DNA, the CDR3 is TGCAGTGCTAGAGATCTCAGGCAGCCTAACGAGCAGTACTTC. Translation gives CSARDLRQPNEQYF.

CDR3 nucleotide sequence: TGTGCCAGCAGTTTTTCCGCGGGCGGAGAGACCCAGTACTTC. Translated: CASSFSAGGETQYF. The chain has TRBV27 and TRBJ2-5; the D gene is possibly TRBD2 (5 bases). V was shortened by 3 bases and J by 4 bases, with 12 bases between the two germline ends. The CDR3 runs to 14 residues. The V gene's germline CDR1 is MNHEY and CDR2 SMNVEV (reference sequence).

This clonotype was seen only a few times. This chain connects TRBV4-2 to TRBJ2-1, with 7 bases aligning to TRBD1. In germline, CDR1 is LGHNA, CDR2 YNFKEQ. The CDR3 consists of 15 residues. Trimming took 2 bases from V and 2 from J; bases not matched to a gene: 3. The CDR3 region has the DNA TGTGCCAGCAGCCAAAGCCAGGGGGCCTACAATGAGCAGTTCTTC. Translated, it gives CASSQSQGAYNEQFF.

The V and J genes are TRBV28 and TRBJ1-4, with unresolved D. Germline-derived CDR1 and CDR2 are MDHEN and SYDVKM. The CDR3 has 14 amino acids. V lost 2 bases, J lost 0 bases, and 4 bases lay in between. CDR3 protein: CASSLRTTNEKLFF. The CDR3 DNA follows: TGTGCCAGCAGTTTACGTACAACTAATGAAAAACTGTTTTTT.

The V call is TRBV5-5, the J call TRBJ2-2; perhaps TRBD2 as D (5 bases). Trimming removed 6 bases from V and 6 bases from J, with 12 bases in between. From germline, CDR1 is SGHKS and CDR2 YYEKEE (reference sequence). CDR3 length: 13 amino acids. The CDR3 protein is CASIRGLSGELFF. CDR3 sequence (DNA): TGTGCCAGCATTCGCGGGTTGTCCGGGGAGCTGTTTTTT.

This chain joins TRBV6-5 and TRBJ1-6; 8 nucleotides line up with TRBD1. Germline V gene lookup returns CDR1 MNHEY and CDR2 SVGAGI. The ends lost 2 bases at V and 5 bases at J; junction bases unmatched: 5. The CDR3 has 16 residues. This CDR3 reads CASSYTGTGDNSPLHF. The DNA of the CDR3 is TGTGCCAGCAGTTACACCGGGACAGGAGATAATTCACCCCTCCACTTT.

CDR3: CASSYPGLAGEIGGTDTQYF. CDR3 coding DNA: TGTGCCAGCAGTTACCCGGGACTAGCGGGAGAGATTGGCGGCACAGATACGCAGTATTTT. The V and J genes are TRBV6-2 or TRBV6-3 and TRBJ2-3; 14 positions match TRBD2. Germline trimming cut 2 bases from V and 1 base from J; bases unmatched to any gene: 11. The CDR3 loop spans 20 amino acids. Looked up from germline, CDR1 is MNHEY and CDR2 is SVGEGT.

V gene TRBV5-8 combines with J gene TRBJ2-7, with D tentatively TRBD1 (5 bases). The CDR3 totals 16 residues. Trimming took 5 bases from V and 0 from J, leaving 18 bases between them. Germline CDR1 and CDR2: SGHTS and YDEGEE. The CDR3 is CASSLLGAPGSYEQYF. The CDR3, as DNA: TGTGCCAGCAGTTTGCTTGGGGCACCAGGCTCCTACGAGCAGTACTTC.

This chain links TRBV12-3 or TRBV12-4 with TRBJ2-7, with 8 positions matching TRBD2. The CDR3 covers 14 residues. Trimming at V came to 8 bases and at J to 7 bases, leaving 13 bases not matched to a gene. The CDR3 sequence is CASGPISGGGEQYF. DNA for the CDR3: TGTGCCAGCGGGCCGATAAGCGGGGGAGGGGAGCAGTACTTC.

This clonotype came up a few times. The chain links TRBV7-3 to TRBJ2-1; 9 bases line up with TRBD2. V gave up 2 bases and J gave up 4 bases; unmatched junction bases: 6. The CDR3 sequence is 16 residues long. Germline-derived CDR1 and CDR2 are SGHTA and FQGTGA. Here the CDR3 DNA reads TGTGCCAGCAGCTTAGATGCGGGAGGGGCTTACAATGAGCAGTTCTTC. Residues: CASSLDAGGAYNEQFF.

The chain links TRBV5-1 to TRBJ1-1; D might be TRBD1 (5 bases). The CDR3 contains 12 residues. Between the trimmed V and J ends, which lost 6 bases and 6 bases, there was a span of 12 bases. Germline CDR1 and CDR2: SGHRS and YFSETQ. Written as DNA, the CDR3 is TGCGCCAGCAAGAGCAGGGACGCTGAAGCTTTCTTT. The encoded protein is CASKSRDAEAFF. Combining the CDR3 with reference TRBV5-1 and TRBJ1-1 gives the whole variable domain KAGVTQTPRYLIKTRGQQVTLSCSPISGHRSVSWYQQTPGQGLQFLFEYFSETQRNKGNFPGRFSGRQFSNSRSEMNVSTLELGDSALYLCASKSRDAEAFFGQGTRLTVV.

The CDR3 loop is CASSLRTGGDFGEQFF. In DNA form, the CDR3 reads TGTGCCAGCAGCTTAAGGACAGGGGGCGATTTTGGTGAGCAGTTCTTC. The chain carries TRBV13 and TRBJ2-1; TRBD1 aligns across 11 bases. CDR1 is PRHDT and CDR2 is FYEKMQ in the germline V gene (reference sequence). The CDR3 has 16 residues. The V segment lost 2 bases and the J segment 9 bases; nucleotides outside the gene matches: 9.

V gene TRBV15 combines with J gene TRBJ2-1; 8 bases are shared with TRBD2. CDR1 and CDR2 from the germline V gene are LNHNV and YYDKDF (reference sequence). The CDR3 has 16 residues. J lost 3 bases, V lost 1 base, and 5 bases had no gene match. The CDR3 sequence is CATSRAVSGIYNEQFF. DNA of the CDR3: TGTGCCACCAGCAGAGCGGTTAGCGGGATCTACAATGAGCAGTTCTTC. Full variable domain (remainder filled in from reference TRBV15 and TRBJ2-1): DAMVIQNPRYQVTQFGKPVTLSCSQTLNHNVMYWYQQKSSQAPKLLFHYYDKDFNNEADTPDNFQSRRPNTSFCFLDIRSPGLGDTAMYLCATSRAVSGIYNEQFFGPGTRLTVL.

This clonotype has just a few counts. The rearrangement joins TRBV15 to TRBJ1-1; 11 positions match TRBD1. This CDR3 spans 12 amino acids. Germline V CDR1 and CDR2: LNHNV, YYDKDF (reference sequence). V trimming: 9 bases; J trimming: 5 bases; junction bases outside the gene matches: 2. CDR3 nucleotides: TGTGCCACGGGACAGGGGGTGACTGAAGCTTTCTTT. Its translation: CATGQGVTEAFF. The entire variable domain, with the rest obtained from reference TRBV15 and TRBJ1-1, is as follows: DAMVIQNPRYQVTQFGKPVTLSCSQTLNHNVMYWYQQKSSQAPKLLFHYYDKDFNNEADTPDNFQSRRPNTSFCFLDIRSPGLGDTAMYLCATGQGVTEAFFGQGTRLTVV.

The chain uses TRBV5-6 and TRBJ2-7; D not resolved. V was cut by 2 bases and J by 4 bases, with 19 bases left in between. This CDR3 has 16 amino acids. In germline, CDR1 is SGHDT, CDR2 YYEEEE. CDR3 sequence (DNA): TGTGCCAGCAGCTTTTCATCCGGAACGGGTGCTTACGAGCAGTACTTC. It specifies CASSFSSGTGAYEQYF.

At least ten counts were recorded for this clonotype. The chain is built from TRBV29-1 and TRBJ2-1; perhaps TRBD1 as D (5 bases). With 4 bases removed from V and 3 bases from J, the gap between germline ends came to 7 bases. CDR3 size: 12 residues. Looked up from germline, CDR1 is SQVTM and CDR2 is ANQGSEA. The CDR3 bases are TGCAGCGTTGCCGACAGCTACAATGAGCAGTTCTTC. Translated, it gives CSVADSYNEQFF.

This chain links TRBV27 with TRBJ2-2; D may be TRBD2 (6 bases). CDR1 is MNHEY and CDR2 is SMNVEV in the germline V gene (reference sequence). V was cut by 2 bases and J by 5 bases, with 15 bases left in between. There are 16 residues in the CDR3. The DNA for the CDR3 is TGTGCCAGCAGTTTAATCGGGGGAGCGAGTACCGGGGAGCTGTTTTTT. This sequence encodes CASSLIGGASTGELFF.

This clonotype was seen more than once but under ten times. The rearrangement links TRBV20-1 to TRBJ2-7, with 7 bases that match TRBD1. Trimming took 1 base from V and 0 from J; bases not matched to a gene: 6. The CDR3 spans 15 residues. CDR1 DFQATT and CDR2 SNEGSKA come from the germline V gene (reference sequence). The CDR3 is CSARAHRGNSYEQYF. In DNA form, the CDR3 reads TGCAGTGCTAGAGCCCACAGGGGAAACTCCTACGAGCAGTACTTC.

This clonotype has just a few counts. This rearrangement joins TRBV29-1 to TRBJ2-3; 11 nucleotides match TRBD2. V shed 1 base and J 4 bases; nucleotides not matched to a gene: 7. The CDR3 runs to 16 residues. Germline values: CDR1 SQVTM, CDR2 ANQGSEA. The CDR3 here is CSVEVVSGRASDTQYF. The CDR3, as DNA: TGCAGCGTTGAAGTCGTTAGCGGGAGGGCTTCAGATACGCAGTATTTT.

The rearrangement uses TRBV5-1 and TRBJ2-1; 10 nucleotides line up with TRBD1. The CDR3 length is 14 residues. CDR1 SGHRS and CDR2 YFSETQ come from the germline V gene. J gave up 8 bases and V 4 bases, and 6 bases lay outside the gene matches. The CDR3 nucleotides are TGCGCCAGCAGCCCGGGACAGGGGAGGGATGAGCAGTTCTTC. It specifies CASSPGQGRDEQFF. Full variable domain (missing parts from reference TRBV5-1 and TRBJ2-1): KAGVTQTPRYLIKTRGQQVTLSCSPISGHRSVSWYQQTPGQGLQFLFEYFSETQRNKGNFPGRFSGRQFSNSRSEMNVSTLELGDSALYLCASSPGQGRDEQFFGPGTRLTVL.

V and J are TRBV6-5 and TRBJ2-4; D may be TRBD2 (5 bases). Germline assignment: CDR1 MNHEY and CDR2 SVGAGI. V was pared by 0 bases and J by 6 bases, with 12 bases between. The CDR3 is 15 residues long. The DNA of the CDR3 is TGTGCCAGCAGTTACTCCGGGATGCCTGGAAACATTCAGTACTTC. This codes for CASSYSGMPGNIQYF.

The rearrangement links TRBV9 to TRBJ2-3, with D tentatively TRBD1 (6 bases). V lost 2 bases, J lost 0 bases, and 10 bases lay in between. The CDR3 is 15 amino acids. Germline lookup yields CDR1 SGDLS and CDR2 YYNGEE. The CDR3 DNA sequence: TGTGCCAGCAGCGTCCAGGGGATAAGCACAGATACGCAGTATTTT. This gives the protein CASSVQGISTDTQYF.

The V gene is TRBV24-1, the J gene TRBJ2-2, with D unclear. Deletions cut 5 bases from V and 0 bases from J, with 6 bases between. This CDR3 has 14 amino acids. Germline-derived CDR1 and CDR2 are KGHDR and SFDVKD. The CDR3 reads CATSVDPNTGELFF. The CDR3 bases are TGTGCCACCAGTGTAGACCCGAACACCGGGGAGCTGTTTTTT.

This chain connects TRBV6-2 or TRBV6-3 to TRBJ2-7; 7 nucleotides line up with TRBD2. CDR3 length: 13 residues. Germline V gives CDR1 MNHEY, CDR2 SVGEGT. V gave up 0 bases and J gave up 7 bases; unmatched junction bases: 3. CDR3 loop: CASSYSGGEEQYF. The CDR3 nucleotides are TGTGCCAGCAGTTACTCGGGAGGGGAAGAGCAGTACTTC.